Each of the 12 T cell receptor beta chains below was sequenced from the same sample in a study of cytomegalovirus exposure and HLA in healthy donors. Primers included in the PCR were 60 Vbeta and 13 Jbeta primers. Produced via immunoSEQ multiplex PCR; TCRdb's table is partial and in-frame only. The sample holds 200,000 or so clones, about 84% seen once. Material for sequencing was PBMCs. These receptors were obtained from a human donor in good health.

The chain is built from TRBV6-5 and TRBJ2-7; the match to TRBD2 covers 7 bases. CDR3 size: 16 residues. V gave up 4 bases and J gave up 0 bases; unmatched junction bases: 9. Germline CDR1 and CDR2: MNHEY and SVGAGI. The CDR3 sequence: CASSFQRDPLSYEQYF. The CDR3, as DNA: TGTGCCAGCAGTTTCCAGCGGGACCCTCTCTCCTACGAGCAGTACTTC.

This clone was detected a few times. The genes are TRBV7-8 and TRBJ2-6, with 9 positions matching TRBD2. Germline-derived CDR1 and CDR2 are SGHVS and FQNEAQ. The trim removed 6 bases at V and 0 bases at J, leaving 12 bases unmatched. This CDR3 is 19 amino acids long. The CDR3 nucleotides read TGTGCCAGCAGGCATCAGGGACTAGCCGGATTCTCTGGGGCCAACGTCCTGACTTTC. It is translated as CASRHQGLAGFSGANVLTF.

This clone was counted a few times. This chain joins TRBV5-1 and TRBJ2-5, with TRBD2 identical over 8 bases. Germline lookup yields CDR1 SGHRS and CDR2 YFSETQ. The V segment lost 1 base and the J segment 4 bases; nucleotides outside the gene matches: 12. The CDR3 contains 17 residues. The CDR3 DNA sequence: TGCGCCAGCAGCTTGACCAGCGGGAGTTCATCGGGAGAGACCCAGTACTTC. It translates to CASSLTSGSSSGETQYF.

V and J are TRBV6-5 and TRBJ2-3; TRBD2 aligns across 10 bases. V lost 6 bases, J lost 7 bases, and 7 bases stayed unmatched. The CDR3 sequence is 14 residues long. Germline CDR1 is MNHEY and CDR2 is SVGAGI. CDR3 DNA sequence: TGTGCCAGCAGCCCGCCTAGCGGGAGAAATACGCAGTATTTT. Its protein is CASSPPSGRNTQYF.

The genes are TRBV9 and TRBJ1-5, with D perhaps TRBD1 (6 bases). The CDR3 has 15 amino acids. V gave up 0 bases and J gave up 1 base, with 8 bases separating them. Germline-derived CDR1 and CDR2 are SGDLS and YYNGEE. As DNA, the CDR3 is TGTGCCAGCAGCGTAGCAGGGACAAGCAATCAGCCCCAGCATTTT. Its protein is CASSVAGTSNQPQHF.

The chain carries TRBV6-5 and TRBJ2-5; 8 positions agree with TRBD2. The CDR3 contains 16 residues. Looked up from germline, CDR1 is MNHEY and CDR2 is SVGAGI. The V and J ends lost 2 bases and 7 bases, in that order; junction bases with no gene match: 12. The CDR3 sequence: CASSYPTSGRGGTQYF. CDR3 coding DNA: TGTGCCAGCAGTTACCCTACGAGCGGGAGAGGGGGGACCCAGTACTTC.

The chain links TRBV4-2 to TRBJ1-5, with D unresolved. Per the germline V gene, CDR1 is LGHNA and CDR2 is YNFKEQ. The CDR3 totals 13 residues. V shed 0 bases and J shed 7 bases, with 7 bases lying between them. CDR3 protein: CASSQDAGQPQHF. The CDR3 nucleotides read TGTGCCAGCAGCCAAGATGCTGGCCAGCCCCAGCATTTT.

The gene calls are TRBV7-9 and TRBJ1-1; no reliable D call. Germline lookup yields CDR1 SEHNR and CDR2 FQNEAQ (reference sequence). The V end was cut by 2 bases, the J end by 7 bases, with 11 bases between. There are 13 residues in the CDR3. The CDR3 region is CASSLRGSDEAFF. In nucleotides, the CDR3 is TGTGCCAGCAGCTTAAGAGGGTCGGATGAAGCTTTCTTT.

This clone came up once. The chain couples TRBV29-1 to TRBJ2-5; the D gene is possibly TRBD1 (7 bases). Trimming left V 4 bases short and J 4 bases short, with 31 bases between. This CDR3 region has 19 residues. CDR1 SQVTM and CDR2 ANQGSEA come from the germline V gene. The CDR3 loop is CSVGPDRSSSLRGRETQYF. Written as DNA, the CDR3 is TGCAGCGTTGGACCGGACAGGTCTTCTTCCTTGCGGGGCAGAGAGACCCAGTACTTC.

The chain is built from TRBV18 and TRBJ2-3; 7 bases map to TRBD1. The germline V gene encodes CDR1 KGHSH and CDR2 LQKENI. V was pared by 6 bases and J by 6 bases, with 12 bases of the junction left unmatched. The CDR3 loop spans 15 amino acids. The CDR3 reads CASSDKNRGLDTQYF. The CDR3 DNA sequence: TGTGCCAGCTCCGATAAAAACAGGGGATTGGATACGCAGTATTTT.

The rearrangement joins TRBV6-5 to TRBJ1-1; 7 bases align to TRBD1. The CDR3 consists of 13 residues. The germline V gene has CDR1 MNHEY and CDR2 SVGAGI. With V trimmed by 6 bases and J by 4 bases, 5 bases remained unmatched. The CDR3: CASRQGRFTEAFF. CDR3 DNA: TGTGCCAGCAGACAGGGGAGGTTCACTGAAGCTTTCTTT.

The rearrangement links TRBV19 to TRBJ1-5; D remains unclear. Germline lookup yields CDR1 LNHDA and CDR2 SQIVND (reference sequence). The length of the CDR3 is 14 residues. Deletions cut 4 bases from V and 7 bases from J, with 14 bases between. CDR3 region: CASSTTHGRQPQHF. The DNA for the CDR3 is TGTGCCAGTAGTACCACCCATGGCAGGCAGCCCCAGCATTTT. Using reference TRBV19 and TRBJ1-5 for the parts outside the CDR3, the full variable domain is DGGITQSPKYLFRKEGQNVTLSCEQNLNHDAMYWYRQDPGQGLRLIYYSQIVNDFQKGDIAEGYSVSREKKESFPLTVTSAQKNPTAFYLCASSTTHGRQPQHFGDGTRLSIL.